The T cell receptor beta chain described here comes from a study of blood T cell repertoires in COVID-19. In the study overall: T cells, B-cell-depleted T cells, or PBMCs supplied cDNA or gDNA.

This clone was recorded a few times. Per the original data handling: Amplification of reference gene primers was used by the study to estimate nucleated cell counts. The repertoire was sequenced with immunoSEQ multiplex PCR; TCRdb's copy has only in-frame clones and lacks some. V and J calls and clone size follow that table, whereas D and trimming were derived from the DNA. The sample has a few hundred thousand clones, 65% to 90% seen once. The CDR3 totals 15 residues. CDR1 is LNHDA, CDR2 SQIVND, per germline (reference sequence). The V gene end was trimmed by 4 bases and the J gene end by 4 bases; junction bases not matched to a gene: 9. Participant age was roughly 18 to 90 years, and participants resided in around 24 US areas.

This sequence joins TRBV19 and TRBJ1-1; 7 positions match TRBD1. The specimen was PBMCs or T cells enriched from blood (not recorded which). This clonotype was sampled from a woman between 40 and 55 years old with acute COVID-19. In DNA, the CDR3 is TGTGCCAGTAGTAGGAAACAGGGGAGGACCACTGAAGCTTTCTTT. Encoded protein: CASSRKQGRTTEAFF.